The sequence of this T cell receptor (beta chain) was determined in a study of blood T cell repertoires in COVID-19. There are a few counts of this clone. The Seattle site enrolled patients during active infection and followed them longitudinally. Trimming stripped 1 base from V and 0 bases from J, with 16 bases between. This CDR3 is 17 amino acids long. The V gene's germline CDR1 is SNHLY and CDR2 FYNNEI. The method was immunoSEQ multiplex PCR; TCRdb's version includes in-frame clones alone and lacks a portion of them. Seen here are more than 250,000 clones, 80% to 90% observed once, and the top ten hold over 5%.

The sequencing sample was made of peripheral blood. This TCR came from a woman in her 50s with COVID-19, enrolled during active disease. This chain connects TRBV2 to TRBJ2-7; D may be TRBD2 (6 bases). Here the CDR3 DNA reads TGTGCCAGCAGTGAAGTAGGTGCGGGGAGTCTCTCCTACGAGCAGTACTTC. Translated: CASSEVGAGSLSYEQYF.